Listed below are T cell receptor beta chains from one sample, sequenced in a study of T cells in Graves' hyperthyroidism and ophthalmopathy. A single record per CDR3 protein comes from TCRdb applying MiXCR to the multiplex PCR reads. The data contain hundreds of thousands of distinct CDR3 sequences, 12% to 15% of them seen just once; the ten biggest clones take up roughly a tenth. Specimen: blood. These receptors came from a woman aged 18-29 years with Graves' hyperthyroidism. The CDR3 runs from the conserved cysteine through the conserved F or W. A D gene is named only where the DNA matches it firmly. Size is stated for part of the rows, as once, few or many counts, or as a class when the clone is expanded.

v_call,clone_size,j_call,d_call,cdr3_nt,cdr3_aa
TRBV6-6,few,TRBJ2-2,.,TGTGCCAGCAGTTACTCCCCCGGGTCAGACCTCGGGGAGCTGTTTTTT,CASSYSPGSDLGELFF
TRBV19,few,TRBJ2-5,TRBD2,TGTGCCAGTAGTATTAATCTTGGGACTAGCACACAAGAGACCCAGTACTTC,CASSINLGTSTQETQYF
TRBV20-1,few,TRBJ2-1,TRBD2,TGCAGTGCTAGCAAGGGCGGGAGTGAGCAGTTCTTC,CSASKGGSEQFF
TRBV6-2/TRBV6-3,.,TRBJ2-1,.,TGTGCCAGCAGTTCTACCCAGCGATACGAGCAGTTCTTC,CASSSTQRYEQFF
TRBV12-5,many,TRBJ2-3,TRBD2,TGTGCTAGTGGCACCAACCAAGCGGGAGGGAGGTACACGCAGTATTTT,CASGTNQAGGRYTQYF
TRBV12-3/TRBV12-4,.,TRBJ2-2,TRBD1,TGTGCCAGCAGTTCAGGGGGAAAGACCGGGGAGCTGTTTTTT,CASSSGGKTGELFF
TRBV7-9,many,TRBJ2-1,.,TGTGCCAGCAGCCCTCAAGGGGACGACCGTGGGCAGTTCTTC,CASSPQGDDRGQFF
TRBV18,many,TRBJ2-1,.,TGTGCCAGCTCCTTCGATAGCGGTTCTGAGCAGTTCTTC,CASSFDSGSEQFF
TRBV20-1,many,TRBJ2-5,TRBD2,TGCAGTGCTAGAATAATAGCGGGGGGAGAGACCCAGTACTTC,CSARIIAGGETQYF
TRBV29-1,once,TRBJ2-5,.,TGCAGCGTTGTCCTAGAGACCCAGTACTTC,CSVVLETQYF
TRBV12-3/TRBV12-4,many,TRBJ1-2,.,TGTGCCAGCAGTCAGACCGCTTCTAACTATGGCTACACCTTC,CASSQTASNYGYTF
TRBV28,few,TRBJ1-6,.,TGTGCCAGCAGTTTAGGGGCAGATAATTCACCCCTCCACTTT,CASSLGADNSPLHF
TRBV6-2/TRBV6-3,many,TRBJ1-1,TRBD1,TGTGCCAGCACTCAGGACAGGGTGAACACTGAAGCTTTCTTT,CASTQDRVNTEAFF
TRBV30,many,TRBJ2-3,TRBD2,TGTGCCTGGAATCATCTAGCGGGAGCGGCTGATACGCAGTATTTT,CAWNHLAGAADTQYF
TRBV30,many,TRBJ2-7,.,TGTGCCTGGAACGGTGGCAGCTCCTACGAGCAGTACTTC,CAWNGGSSYEQYF
TRBV20-1,many,TRBJ2-3,TRBD2,TGCAGTGCTACCAGACTAGCGGGAGCCCAAGATACGCAGTATTTT,CSATRLAGAQDTQYF
TRBV30,.,TRBJ2-7,.,TGTGCCTGGAGTGTACGTCGGCCTTACGAGCAGTACTTC,CAWSVRRPYEQYF
TRBV4-2,.,TRBJ2-7,.,TGTGCCAGCAGCCAAGATAGGGGACCTAGCTCCTACGAGCAGTACTTC,CASSQDRGPSSYEQYF
TRBV28,.,TRBJ1-6,.,TGTGCCAGCAGTCCGCCGCTCCCTTCGGATAATTCACCCCTCCACTTT,CASSPPLPSDNSPLHF
TRBV20-1,.,TRBJ2-3,TRBD2,TGCAGTGGTCTTGGCGGGAGTAAGGCCACAGATACGCAGTATTTT,CSGLGGSKATDTQYF
TRBV6-1,.,TRBJ2-1,.,TGTGCCAGCAGGCCCAGGGGAAATGAGCAGTTCTTC,CASRPRGNEQFF
TRBV7-2,few,TRBJ2-7,.,TGTGCCAGCAGCCTCAGGGATAAGGGCTCCTACGAGCAGTACTTC,CASSLRDKGSYEQYF
TRBV30,many,TRBJ2-7,TRBD2,TGTGCCTGGAGTGTCGGGCTAGCGGGAGAGTTAGACGAGCAGTACTTC,CAWSVGLAGELDEQYF
TRBV7-2,.,TRBJ1-3,.,TGTGCCAGCAGCTTAGTTGGGCCCTTCTCTGGAAACACCATATATTTT,CASSLVGPFSGNTIYF
TRBV7-9,many,TRBJ1-1,TRBD1,TGTGCCAGCAGCTTAGGGGACAGAGCGAACACTGAAGCTTTCTTT,CASSLGDRANTEAFF
TRBV18,few,TRBJ2-6,.,TGTGCCAGCTCACCTGGGTTCCCTGGGGCCAACGTCCTGACTTTC,CASSPGFPGANVLTF
TRBV6-2/TRBV6-3,many,TRBJ1-5,.,TGTGCCAGCATATCATCAGGGCCAAATCAGCCCCAGCATTTT,CASISSGPNQPQHF
TRBV7-9,many,TRBJ2-3,.,TGTGCCAGCAGCTTAGTTCCGGGATACACAGATACGCAGTATTTT,CASSLVPGYTDTQYF
TRBV20-1,.,TRBJ2-7,.,TGCAGTGCTGAGGATAGGTCGGCCTACGAGCAGTACTTC,CSAEDRSAYEQYF
TRBV10-1,few,TRBJ2-3,.,TGCGCCAGCAGTGACCCGGGGGTTTCGCAGTATTTT,CASSDPGVSQYF
TRBV6-1,.,TRBJ2-1,TRBD2,TGTGCCAGCAGTCAAACTAGCGGGAGGCCCCTCTACAATGAGCAGTTCTTC,CASSQTSGRPLYNEQFF
TRBV20-1,many,TRBJ2-1,.,TGCAGTGCTGAGGGGGGGGTCAATGAGCAGTTCTTC,CSAEGGVNEQFF
TRBV15,.,TRBJ1-6,.,TGTGCCACCAGCAGTGTATCCTGGGGTTCACCCCTCCACTTT,CATSSVSWGSPLHF
TRBV30,many,TRBJ2-4,.,TGTGCCTGGAGTACCCCCCCCTGGAGCGGCAAAAACATTCAGTACTTC,CAWSTPPWSGKNIQYF
TRBV12-3/TRBV12-4,many,TRBJ2-1,TRBD1,TGTGCCAGCAGTTTAGCTAGGGGGTGGGACAGGGTCTACAATGAGCAGTTCTTC,CASSLARGWDRVYNEQFF
TRBV20-1,.,TRBJ1-1,.,TGCAGTGCTAGAGATAGGCCACTGAACACTGAAGCTTTCTTT,CSARDRPLNTEAFF
TRBV5-5,many,TRBJ2-7,TRBD2,TGTGCCAGCAGCTTGGTCACTAGCGGGGCCTACGAGCAGTACTTC,CASSLVTSGAYEQYF
TRBV12-3/TRBV12-4,.,TRBJ2-3,TRBD2,TGTGCCAGCAAGAGGGAGGGATGGACAGATACGCAGTATTTT,CASKREGWTDTQYF
TRBV5-6,.,TRBJ2-3,.,TGTGCCAGCAGCCCCTGGCCGGGACTCCTCACAGATACGCAGTATTTT,CASSPWPGLLTDTQYF
TRBV5-8,few,TRBJ1-4,TRBD1,TGTGCCAGCAGCTTCCGGGACAGACAAGAAAAACTGTTTTTT,CASSFRDRQEKLFF
TRBV30,.,TRBJ1-3,TRBD1,TGTGCCTGGAGTAGATTCGGACAGGTCTCTGGAAACACCATATATTTT,CAWSRFGQVSGNTIYF
TRBV20-1,few,TRBJ2-7,TRBD1,TGCAGTGCTAGAAACCCGGACAGGGTGAAGTCCTACGAGCAGTACTTC,CSARNPDRVKSYEQYF
TRBV11-2,many,TRBJ2-2,.,TGTGCCAGCAGCTCCCGGTCGGGCGGGGAGCTGTTTTTT,CASSSRSGGELFF
TRBV4-1,many,TRBJ2-7,TRBD1,TGCGCCAGCAGCCAAGAAGACAGGGGGGGAGCCTACGAGCAGTACTTC,CASSQEDRGGAYEQYF
TRBV20-1,many,TRBJ2-5,.,TGCAGTGCTAGAGCCACAGGGCGGGAGAAGTTAGAGACCCAGTACTTC,CSARATGREKLETQYF
TRBV24-1,.,TRBJ1-4,.,TGTGCCACCCAGGAAGGGGAAAAACTGTTTTTT,CATQEGEKLFF
TRBV28,many,TRBJ1-5,TRBD1,TGTGCCAGCAGTTCGACGAAAGACAGGGGGCGAAGTCAGCCCCAGCATTTT,CASSSTKDRGRSQPQHF
TRBV29-1,.,TRBJ1-3,.,TGCAGCGTTCAATCATTGGACCCTCAGGCTGGAAACACCATATATTTT,CSVQSLDPQAGNTIYF
TRBV19,.,TRBJ2-7,.,TGTGCCAGTAGTATAGGTGGACTGACGAGCGAGCAGTACTTC,CASSIGGLTSEQYF
TRBV30,many,TRBJ1-1,TRBD1,TGTGCCTGGAGTGGCCAGGGGGTGGGGACTGAAGCTTTCTTT,CAWSGQGVGTEAFF
TRBV18,.,TRBJ2-5,.,TGTGCCAGCTCACTTACCGGGATTCAAGAGACCCAGCACTTC,CASSLTGIQETQHF
TRBV3-1,.,TRBJ1-2,.,TGTGCCAGCAGCCAAGTGCAGGGACGTGGCTACACCTTC,CASSQVQGRGYTF
TRBV5-1,few,TRBJ2-1,.,TGCGCCAGCAGCTTGGAAGTTGGGAGCCCTGTGCACAATGAGCAGTTCTTC,CASSLEVGSPVHNEQFF
TRBV6-1,few,TRBJ1-6,TRBD1,TGTGCCAGCGGACCTGCAGGGGGCTTAGGTTCCCTCCACTTT,CASGPAGGLGSLHF
TRBV4-1,many,TRBJ2-5,TRBD1,TGCGCCAGCAGCCAAGAGAGGGGGCGAGACCACCAAGAGACCCAGTACTTC,CASSQERGRDHQETQYF
TRBV4-1,few,TRBJ2-1,TRBD2,TGCGCCAGCAGCCAAGATCATAGAGCGGGAGGGGGTAATGAGCAGTTCTTC,CASSQDHRAGGGNEQFF
TRBV6-2/TRBV6-3,.,TRBJ2-7,.,TGTGCCAGCAGTTACTCGATAGTGGGACCCGGGGGTTACGAGCAGTACTTC,CASSYSIVGPGGYEQYF